This paragraph covers one T cell receptor beta chain sequence. The target of this receptor is not known. The sample holds no much larger clone one base away, and base qualities are not on file. This specimen belongs to a study of breast tumors, draining lymph nodes, adjacent tissues (dated by TCRdb to about 2016). For context, the study as a whole: Breast cancer patients provided tumor, adjacent nontumor tissue and axillary lymph nodes, and the study compared the TCR beta repertoires across these three sources. The study was designed to assess the relationships and possible T-cell exchange between tumor, surrounding tissue and draining lymph node repertoires in human breast cancer. What the work shows at the level of the full study, not this receptor alone: The data were considered consistent with most tumor T cells being derived from the lymph node and subsequently expanding within tumor tissue. T-cell repertoire diversity in tumors was found to be lower than in lymph nodes but higher than in nontumor tissue, and preferential V and J gene usage was observed. In luminal-like breast cancer, tumor and nontumor tissue repertoires resembled each other significantly more than in basal-like breast cancer. The conclusion that tumor T cells originate in lymph nodes was presented as consistent with a hypothesis rather than as directly demonstrated.

The CDR1 and CDR2 encoded by the germline V gene are SGHRS and YFSETQ. The junction carries 9 bases between V and J, which are trimmed by 0 bases and 2 bases respectively. The CDR3 goes from the cysteine to the phenylalanine over 15 residues. Only CDR3 DNA is held: 45 bases, read in frame from base 1. The sequencer listed for this sample is Illumina HiSeq 2000. Multiplex PCR amplification was used to build the TCR beta chain libraries. High-throughput sequencing was used to analyze the amplified TCR beta chain products. The public reads were reanalyzed by TCRdb: fastp trimming at Q25, MiXCR alignment, in-frame beta chains only. Every entry covers one CDR3 protein and lists the most common genes and DNA from its rows. For this sample the table gives about 140,000 distinct CDR3 sequences, of which 32% were detected only once. The ten top clones hold less than 2.5% of the sample. The lymph node samples were taken from the axillary draining lymph nodes of breast cancer patients.

Sequenced sample: axillary lymph node tissue. This receptor was obtained from a female donor with breast cancer. Some clones in this sample may be carry-over from other donors' samples. The chain joins TRBV5-1 to TRBJ2-1; TRBD2 might be the D gene, on 7 matching bases. The CDR3 in this case is CASSLVGGPYNEQFF. The nucleotide sequence is given as TGCGCCAGCAGCTTGGTGGGGGGGCCCTACAATGAGCAGTTCTTC.